Listed below are T cell receptor beta chains from one sample, sequenced in a study of blood T cell repertoires in COVID-19. Produced via immunoSEQ multiplex PCR; TCRdb's table is partial and in-frame only. The data contain 95,000 to 150,000 clones, approximately 83% of them singletons. Sequencing was carried out using peripheral blood. The receptor source for this set is a woman in her seventies with acute or convalescent COVID-19. Each CDR3 is given without its conserved first and last residue. Fields, in order: J gene, V gene, CDR3 protein.

J gene: TRBJ1-1
V gene: TRBV30
CDR3 protein: AWSHRGGFTEAF

J gene: TRBJ2-2
V gene: TRBV6-5
CDR3 protein: ASSYGGANPGELF

J gene: TRBJ1-2
V gene: TRBV28
CDR3 protein: ASSSAGQGGGGYT

J gene: TRBJ2-1
V gene: TRBV19
CDR3 protein: AARGLADEQF

J gene: TRBJ2-4
V gene: TRBV7-9
CDR3 protein: ASSLAEGFGKNIQY

J gene: TRBJ1-3
V gene: TRBV11-3
CDR3 protein: ASSSSAGAGNTIY

J gene: TRBJ1-4
V gene: TRBV4-3
CDR3 protein: ASSQEQGGEKLF

J gene: TRBJ2-5
V gene: TRBV4-2
CDR3 protein: ASSRSHGGETQY

J gene: TRBJ2-5
V gene: TRBV7-9
CDR3 protein: ASSFSGAQETQY

J gene: TRBJ2-7
V gene: TRBV7-2
CDR3 protein: ASSLEGLAGSYEQY

J gene: TRBJ2-2
V gene: TRBV7-9
CDR3 protein: ASSLDLQGPTGELF

J gene: TRBJ2-2
V gene: TRBV18
CDR3 protein: ASSPPHLGELF

J gene: TRBJ1-2
V gene: TRBV29-1
CDR3 protein: SVEDLYEGGYT

J gene: TRBJ1-1
V gene: TRBV7-9
CDR3 protein: ASSFSGTLKTEAF

J gene: TRBJ1-5
V gene: TRBV4-1
CDR3 protein: ASSQDRGTPNQPQH

J gene: TRBJ2-5
V gene: TRBV3-1/TRBV3-2
CDR3 protein: ASLTLGQLETQY

J gene: TRBJ2-4
V gene: TRBV6-5
CDR3 protein: ASSPRRVAKNIQY

J gene: TRBJ2-3
V gene: TRBV12-3/TRBV12-4
CDR3 protein: ASSSSDTQY

J gene: TRBJ2-7
V gene: TRBV27
CDR3 protein: ASRTQGAVNEQY

J gene: TRBJ1-2
V gene: TRBV3-1/TRBV3-2
CDR3 protein: ASSPSGGLYGYT